This T cell receptor beta chain was captured in a study of shared clonotypes between healthy human individuals. The overall study: Donors had three CD4 naive, three CD4 memory, two CD8 naive and one CD8 memory plate apiece.

Methods used by the authors: ImmunoSEQ junction-only sequences lacked quality scores, so their filtering differed. Clones were sequenced by immunoSEQ multiplex PCR, and TCRdb holds only the in-frame ones, with some missing. That table supplies the V and J calls and clone size; D and trimming were determined from the DNA. Seen here are about 2.1 million clones, about 93% observed once, and the top ten hold around 1.7%. Findings of the study overall: As a rule, naive subsets had a larger estimated richness than memory subsets.

To note about this clone: The antigen is unknown. Other DNA sequences from this sample encode an identical CDR3 as well.

CDR3 length equals 16 residues. The germline V gene encodes CDR1 SGDLS and CDR2 YYNGEE. Trimming shortened V by 3 bases and J by 0 bases, and 13 bases separated the two germline ends. Naive-designated CD8 cells lacked CD45RO, were positively enriched for CCR7, and omitted terminally differentiated effector memory CD45RA+ cells. All donors qualified as healthy HIV-negative adults and had experienced no recent acute infections or vaccinations. This rearrangement joins TRBV9 to TRBJ2-1; possibly TRBD1 or TRBD2 for D (5 bases each). The TCR sequence derives from a man aged 18 to 35 in good health. Some clones in this sample may be carry-over from other donors' samples. The sample consisted of naive CD8+ T cells from PBMCs. The CDR3 sequence is CASSANSGSSYNEQFF. CDR3 in DNA: TGTGCCAGCAGCGCGAACTCAGGGAGCTCCTACAATGAGCAGTTCTTC.